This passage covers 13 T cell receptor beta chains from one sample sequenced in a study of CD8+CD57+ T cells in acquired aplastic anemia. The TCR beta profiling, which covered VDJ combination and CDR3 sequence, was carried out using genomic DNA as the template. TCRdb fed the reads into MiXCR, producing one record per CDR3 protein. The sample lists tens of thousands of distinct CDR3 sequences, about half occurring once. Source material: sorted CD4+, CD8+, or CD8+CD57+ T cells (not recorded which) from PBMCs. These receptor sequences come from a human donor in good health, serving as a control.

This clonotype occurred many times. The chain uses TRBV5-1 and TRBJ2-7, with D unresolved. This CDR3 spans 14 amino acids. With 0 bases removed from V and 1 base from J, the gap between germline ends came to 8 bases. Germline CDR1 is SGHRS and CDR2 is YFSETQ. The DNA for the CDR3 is TGCGCCAGCAGCTTGGCCACGGCATCCTACGAGCAGTACTTC. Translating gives CASSLATASYEQYF.

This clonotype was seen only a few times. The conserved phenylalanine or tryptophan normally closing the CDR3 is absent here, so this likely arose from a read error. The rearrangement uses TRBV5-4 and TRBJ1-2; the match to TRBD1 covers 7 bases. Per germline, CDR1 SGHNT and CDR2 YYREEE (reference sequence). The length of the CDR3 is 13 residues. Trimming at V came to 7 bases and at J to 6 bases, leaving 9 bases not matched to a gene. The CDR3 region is CASWAGGGDGYTL. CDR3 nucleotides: TGTGCCAGCTGGGCAGGGGGAGGTGATGGCTACACCCTC.

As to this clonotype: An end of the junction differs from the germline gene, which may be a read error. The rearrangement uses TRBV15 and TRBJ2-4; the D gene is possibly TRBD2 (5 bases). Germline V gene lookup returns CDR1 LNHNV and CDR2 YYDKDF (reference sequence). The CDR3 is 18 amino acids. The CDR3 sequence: CATSLFIPAVLAENIQYF. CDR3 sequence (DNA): TGTGCCACCAGCCTATTCATCCCAGCAGTCCTAGCCGAAAACATTCAGTACTTC.

CDR3 protein: CASSDRGGYNSPLHF. The CDR3 DNA sequence: TGTGCCAGTAGTGACCGGGGGGGTTATAATTCACCCCTCCACTTT. The chain joins TRBV19 to TRBJ1-6; a possible D gene is TRBD1 (5 bases). The CDR3 has 15 amino acids. V dropped 5 bases and J dropped 4 bases, with 12 bases sitting between them. Per the germline V gene, CDR1 is LNHDA and CDR2 is SQIVND (reference sequence).

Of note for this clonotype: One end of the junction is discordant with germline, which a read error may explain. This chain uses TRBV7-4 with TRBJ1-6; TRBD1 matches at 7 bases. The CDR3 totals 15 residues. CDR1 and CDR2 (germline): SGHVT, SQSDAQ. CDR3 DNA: TGCGCCAGCAGCCAAGGGGGGACAGTTGATTCACCCCTCCACTTT. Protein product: CASSQGGTVDSPLHF.

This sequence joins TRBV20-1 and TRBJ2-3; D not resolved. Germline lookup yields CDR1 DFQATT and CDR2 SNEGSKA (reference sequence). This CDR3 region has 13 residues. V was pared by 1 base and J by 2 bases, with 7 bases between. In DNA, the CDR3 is TGCAGTGCTAGAGCTACCCACACAGATACGCAGTATTTT. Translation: CSARATHTDTQYF.

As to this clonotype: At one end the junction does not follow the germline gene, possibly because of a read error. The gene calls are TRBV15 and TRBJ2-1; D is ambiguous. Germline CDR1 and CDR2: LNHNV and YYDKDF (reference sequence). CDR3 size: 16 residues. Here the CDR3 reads CATSRVLVDPYNEQLF. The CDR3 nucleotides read TGTGCCACCAGCAGAGTATTAGTAGATCCCTACAATGAGCAGCTCTTC.

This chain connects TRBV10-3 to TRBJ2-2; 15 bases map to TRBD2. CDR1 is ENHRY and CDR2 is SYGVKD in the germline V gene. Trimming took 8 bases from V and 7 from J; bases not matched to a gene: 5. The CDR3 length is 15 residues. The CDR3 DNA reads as TGTGCCATCGGACTAGCGGGGGGGAGCGTCGGGGAGCTGTTTTTT. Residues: CAIGLAGGSVGELFF.

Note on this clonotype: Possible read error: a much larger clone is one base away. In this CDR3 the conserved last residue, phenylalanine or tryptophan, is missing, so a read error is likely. Here the CDR3 DNA reads TGTGCCAGCAGCTTTTGGACAGATCAAGAGACCCAGTACGTC. This translates into CASSFWTDQETQYV. The V call is TRBV5-5, the J call TRBJ2-5, with a possible D match to TRBD1 (6 bases). CDR1 is SGHKS and CDR2 is YYEKEE in the germline V gene (reference sequence). The CDR3 length is 14 residues. V lost 2 bases, J lost 2 bases, and 10 bases lay in between.

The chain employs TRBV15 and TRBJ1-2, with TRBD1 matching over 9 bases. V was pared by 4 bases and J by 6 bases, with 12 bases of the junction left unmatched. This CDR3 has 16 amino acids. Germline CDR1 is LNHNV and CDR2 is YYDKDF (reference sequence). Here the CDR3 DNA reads TGTGCCACCAGCAACAGGGGGCATGGAGGTAATGATGGCTACACCTTC. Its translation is CATSNRGHGGNDGYTF. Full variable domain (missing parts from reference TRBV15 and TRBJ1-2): DAMVIQNPRYQVTQFGKPVTLSCSQTLNHNVMYWYQQKSSQAPKLLFHYYDKDFNNEADTPDNFQSRRPNTSFCFLDIRSPGLGDTAMYLCATSNRGHGGNDGYTFGSGTRLTVV.

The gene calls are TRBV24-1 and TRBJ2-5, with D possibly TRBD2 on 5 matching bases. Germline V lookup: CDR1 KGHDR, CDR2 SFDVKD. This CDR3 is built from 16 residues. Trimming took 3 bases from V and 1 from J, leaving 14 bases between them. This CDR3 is CATSDGLTTRQETQYF. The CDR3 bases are TGTGCCACCAGTGATGGTTTGACTACTCGCCAAGAGACCCAGTACTTC.

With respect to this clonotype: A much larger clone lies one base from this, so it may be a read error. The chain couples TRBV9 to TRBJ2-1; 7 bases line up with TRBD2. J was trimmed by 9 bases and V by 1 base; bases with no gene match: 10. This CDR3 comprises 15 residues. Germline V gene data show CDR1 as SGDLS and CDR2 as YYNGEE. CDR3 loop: CASSVTPAGGSEQFF. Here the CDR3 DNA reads TGTGCCAGCAGCGTAACCCCAGCCGGGGGGAGTGAGCAGTTCTTC.

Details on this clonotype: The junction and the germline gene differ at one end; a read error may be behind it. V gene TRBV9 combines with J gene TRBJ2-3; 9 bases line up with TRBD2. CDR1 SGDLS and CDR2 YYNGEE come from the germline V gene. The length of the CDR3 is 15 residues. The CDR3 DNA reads TGTACCAGCAGCGTAGCGGGGGCTTGGACAGATACGCAGTATTTT. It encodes CTSSVAGAWTDTQYF.